This is a list of T cell receptor beta chains from one sample in a study of shared clonotypes between healthy human individuals. Sequencing was performed with immunoSEQ multiplex PCR; in TCRdb, only in-frame clones are kept and a portion is missing. This sample yields 450,000 to 550,000 clones, of which approximately 85% are seen a single time; 10% to 15% belongs to the top ten. Specimen: PBMCs. The origin of the receptors is a woman in her thirties or forties in good health. Some clones in this sample may be carry-over from other donors' samples. The CDR3 runs from the conserved cysteine through the conserved F or W. The order of the fields is J gene, D gene, clone size, V gene, CDR3 DNA, CDR3 protein. The D gene is left open where the match is weak. Part of the rows lack a size; the others show once, few, many or a class for expanded clones.

TRBJ2-7	NA	many	TRBV6-1	TGTGCCAGCAGCACCCCAGGGGACTACTCCTACGAGCAGTACTTC	CASSTPGDYSYEQYF
TRBJ2-5	NA	NA	TRBV19	TGTGCCAGTAGTTCGATCCTAGGAGGCGAGACCCAGTACTTC	CASSSILGGETQYF
TRBJ2-1	NA	NA	TRBV5-6	TGTGCCAGCAGCTTGGTTAGGGGCTACAATGAGCAGTTCTTC	CASSLVRGYNEQFF
TRBJ1-1	NA	NA	TRBV28	TGTGCCAGCACCACGTCCGGGAGGAGGTCTGAAGCTTTCTTT	CASTTSGRRSEAFF
TRBJ2-3	NA	once	TRBV6-6	TGTGCCAGCACCCTCCTAGACGGCGCTACGCAGTATTTT	CASTLLDGATQYF
TRBJ2-7	TRBD1	few	TRBV28	TGTGCCAGCAGTACCGGATGGACAGGGGGCCCTATCAGCGAGCAGTACTTC	CASSTGWTGGPISEQYF
TRBJ2-2	TRBD2	few	TRBV5-1	TGCGCCAGCAGCTTGACTAGCGACCTCACCGGGGAGCTGTTTTTT	CASSLTSDLTGELFF
TRBJ1-5	NA	NA	TRBV28	TGTGCCAGCAGTCCAGACCCCGGCGGGGCCCAGCATTTT	CASSPDPGGAQHF
TRBJ2-7	TRBD2	NA	TRBV6-4	TGTGCCAGCAGCCCACTAGCGGGACCCTACGAGCAGTACTTC	CASSPLAGPYEQYF
TRBJ2-3	NA	NA	TRBV20-1	TGCAGTGCTGACTTAAATACGCAGTATTTT	CSADLNTQYF
TRBJ2-1	NA	NA	TRBV14	TGTGCCAGCAGCCAAGAAGCAGGTCAGGGGATGAGGTACAATGAGCAGTTCTTC	CASSQEAGQGMRYNEQFF
TRBJ1-3	NA	NA	TRBV15	TGTGCCACCAGCAAAAGGGAAACCTCTGGAAACACCATATATTTT	CATSKRETSGNTIYF
TRBJ2-7	NA	NA	TRBV6-1	TGTGCCAGCAGCCGGACACGATCCTACGAGCAGTACTTC	CASSRTRSYEQYF
TRBJ1-2	NA	NA	TRBV7-9	TGTGCCAGCAGCGCCCGCGGGGGGGACTACACCTTC	CASSARGGDYTF
TRBJ1-1	NA	NA	TRBV11-2	TGTGCCAGCAGCTCCAGGACATTGAACACTGAAGCTTTCTTT	CASSSRTLNTEAFF
TRBJ2-7	NA	NA	TRBV7-8	TGTGCCAGCAGCTCAGGGACATCGGTCTCCTACGAGCAGTACTTC	CASSSGTSVSYEQYF
TRBJ2-7	NA	NA	TRBV10-1	TGCGCCAGCAGTGAGTCCTACTACGAGCAGTACTTC	CASSESYYEQYF
TRBJ1-2	TRBD1	NA	TRBV2	TGTGCCAGCGATGGGAGGGGAACGACAGGGCGGGTCTATGGCTACACCTTC	CASDGRGTTGRVYGYTF
TRBJ1-2	TRBD1	NA	TRBV6-6	TGTGCCAGCAGTTTCCGGACAGGGCTTGGAGGCTACACCTTC	CASSFRTGLGGYTF
TRBJ2-7	TRBD2	NA	TRBV27	TGTGCCAGCAGTGGGCTTGCGGGAGGGTACGAGCAGTACTTC	CASSGLAGGYEQYF